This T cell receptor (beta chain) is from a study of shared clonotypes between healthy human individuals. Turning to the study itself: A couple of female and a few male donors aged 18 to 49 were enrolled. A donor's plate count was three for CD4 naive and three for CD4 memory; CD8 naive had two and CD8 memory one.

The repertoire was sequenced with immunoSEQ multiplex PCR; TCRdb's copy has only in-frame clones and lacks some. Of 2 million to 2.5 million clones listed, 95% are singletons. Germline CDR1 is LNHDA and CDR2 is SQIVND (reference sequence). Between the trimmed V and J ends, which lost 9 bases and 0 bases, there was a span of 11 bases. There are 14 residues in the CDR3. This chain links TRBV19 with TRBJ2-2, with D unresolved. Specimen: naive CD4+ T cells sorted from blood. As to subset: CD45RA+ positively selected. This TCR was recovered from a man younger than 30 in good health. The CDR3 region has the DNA TGTGCCAGCATTAAGGCCCCGAACACCGGGGAGCTGTTTTTT. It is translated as CASIKAPNTGELFF.